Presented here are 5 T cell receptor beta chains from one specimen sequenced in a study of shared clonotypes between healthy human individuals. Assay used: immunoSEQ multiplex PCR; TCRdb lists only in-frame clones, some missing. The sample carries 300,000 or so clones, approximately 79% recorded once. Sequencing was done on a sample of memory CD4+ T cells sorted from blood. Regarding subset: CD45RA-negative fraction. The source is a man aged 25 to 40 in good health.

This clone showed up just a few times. CDR3 bases: TGTGCCGTAGGGGGGACTTCGGGCGACTATGGCTACACCTTC. It specifies CAVGGTSGDYGYTF. This rearrangement joins TRBV7-7 to TRBJ1-2; D is perhaps TRBD1 (6 bases). Germline CDR1 reads SSHAT; CDR2 reads FNYEAQ (reference sequence). The CDR3 is 14 amino acids. V was pared by 11 bases and J by 3 bases, with 19 bases between.

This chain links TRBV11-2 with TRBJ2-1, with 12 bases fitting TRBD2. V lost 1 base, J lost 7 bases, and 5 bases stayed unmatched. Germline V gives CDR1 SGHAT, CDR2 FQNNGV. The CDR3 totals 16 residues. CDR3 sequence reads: CASSLVGLAGSNEQFF. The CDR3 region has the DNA TGTGCCAGCAGCTTAGTAGGACTAGCGGGAAGTAATGAGCAGTTCTTC.

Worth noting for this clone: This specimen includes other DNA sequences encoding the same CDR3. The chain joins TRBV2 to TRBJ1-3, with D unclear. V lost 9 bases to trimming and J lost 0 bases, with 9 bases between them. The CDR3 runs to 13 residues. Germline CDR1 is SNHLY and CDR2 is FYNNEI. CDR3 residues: CASSVVSGNTIYF. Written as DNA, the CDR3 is TGTGCCAGTTCCGTGGTCTCTGGAAACACCATATATTTT.

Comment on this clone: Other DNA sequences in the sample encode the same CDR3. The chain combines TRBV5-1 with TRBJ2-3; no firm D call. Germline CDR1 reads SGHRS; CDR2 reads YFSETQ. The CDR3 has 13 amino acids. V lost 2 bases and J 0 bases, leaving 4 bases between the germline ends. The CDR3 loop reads CASSLDSTDTQYF. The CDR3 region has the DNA TGCGCCAGCAGCTTAGATAGCACAGATACGCAGTATTTT.

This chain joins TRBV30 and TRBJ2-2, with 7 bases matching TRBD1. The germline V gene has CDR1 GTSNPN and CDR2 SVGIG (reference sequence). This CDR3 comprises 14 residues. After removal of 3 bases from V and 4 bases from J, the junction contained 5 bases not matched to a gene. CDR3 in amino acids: CAWRPDRVTGELFF. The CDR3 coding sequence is TGTGCCTGGAGGCCAGACAGGGTCACCGGGGAGCTGTTTTTT.